This TCR beta chain was sequenced during a study of T cells in Graves' hyperthyroidism and ophthalmopathy. This clonotype was found a few times. Its antigen is unknown. TCR beta CDR3 region amplification was performed from RNA transcripts. First-round RT-PCR with HTBI primers amplified the TCR CDR3 region. TCRdb analysed the multiplex PCR reads with MiXCR anew, one entry per CDR3 protein. The sample contains more than 550,000 distinct CDR3 sequences, roughly 20% of which appear only once. Thyroid ultrasound, orbital computed tomography, clinical symptoms, and serum thyroxine and TRAb underpinned diagnoses. First hyperthyroidism diagnosis is when the blood sample was obtained, before any ophthalmopathy symptoms. Study-wide results and caveats: Using 13 V-J features, a model discriminated ophthalmopathy from stable hyperthyroidism. Most thyroid-expanded clonotypes above 0.001 were also found in blood.

The receptor's source is a woman between 50 and 59 years old with Graves' hyperthyroidism that later progressed to Graves' ophthalmopathy. The specimen sequenced was blood.

The CDR3, as DNA: TGTGCCAGCAGTTTTCTGGGTGAACATCCCAATGAGCAGTTCTTC. Its translation is CASSFLGEHPNEQFF. The rearrangement joins TRBV6-5 to TRBJ2-1; no clear D. Germline loops: CDR1 MNHEY, CDR2 SVGAGI. This CDR3 comprises 15 residues. V lost 4 bases, J lost 6 bases, and 16 bases lay in between.